The 32 T cell receptor beta chains presented below share a single source sample, sequenced in a study of T cell repertoires in cytomegalovirus infection. TCRdb itself ran the reads through MiXCR, one entry per CDR3 protein. Of 150,000 to 200,000 distinct CDR3 sequences detected, approximately 17% appear once; the ten largest clones hold under 20%. The sample consisted of CD8+ T cells from PBMCs. The receptors come from a human donor in good health (CMV status not recorded). Some clones in this sample may be carry-over from other donors' samples.

The CDR3 DNA is TGTGCCAGCAGGCCCCGGGACAGGAGTTATAGCAATCAGCCCCAGCATTTT. Protein: CASRPRDRSYSNQPQHF. J is TRBJ1-5 and V is TRBV6-2 or TRBV6-3; TRBD1 matches 8 bases. Germline CDR1 reads MNHEY; CDR2 reads SVGEGT. The CDR3 covers 17 residues. V shed 6 bases, J shed 0 bases, and the junction held 10 bases outside the gene matches.

This clonotype was observed a few times. The CDR3 DNA reads as TGTGCCAGCAGTTACCGACAGGGGATAGGTTCACCCCTCCACTTT. Encoded protein: CASSYRQGIGSPLHF. This rearrangement joins TRBV6-5 to TRBJ1-6, with 8 bases identical to TRBD1. CDR1 is MNHEY and CDR2 is SVGAGI in the germline V gene. Unmatched junction bases numbered 6, after V lost 2 bases and J lost 9 bases. CDR3 length: 15 residues.

This clonotype was recorded at least ten times. The gene calls are TRBV7-2 and TRBJ2-4; TRBD2 matches 9 bases. J lost 0 bases, V lost 2 bases, and 8 bases had no gene match. CDR1 is SGHTA, CDR2 FQGNSA, per germline. The CDR3 loop spans 18 amino acids. CDR3 in amino acids: CASSLRALAGLAKNIQYF. DNA of the CDR3: TGTGCCAGCAGCTTACGGGCCCTAGCGGGACTAGCCAAAAACATTCAGTACTTC.

The chain recombines TRBV28 with TRBJ1-2, with 7 nucleotides matching TRBD1. CDR1 is MDHEN, CDR2 SYDVKM, per germline. The CDR3 sequence is 15 residues long. Germline trimming cut 5 bases from V and 6 bases from J; bases unmatched to any gene: 12. The CDR3: CASSPPTGKIHGYTF. CDR3 nucleotide sequence: TGTGCCAGCAGTCCGCCGACAGGGAAGATCCATGGCTACACCTTC.

CDR3 region: CASSPSGSSASGEQFF. The CDR3 bases are TGTGCCAGCAGCCCGTCCGGTTCCTCGGCGTCGGGTGAGCAGTTCTTC. The J gene is TRBJ2-1, the V gene TRBV7-7; D gene ambiguous. The CDR3 runs 16 residues. In germline, CDR1 is SSHAT, CDR2 FNYEAQ (reference sequence). Trimming took off 5 bases at V and 9 bases at J, with 23 bases between the two ends. The entire variable domain, with the rest obtained from reference TRBV7-7 and TRBJ2-1, is as follows: GAGVSQSPRYKVTKRGQDVTLRCDPISSHATLYWYQQALGQGPEFLTYFNYEAQPDKSGLPSDRFSAERPEGSISTLTIQRTEQRDSAMYRCASSPSGSSASGEQFFGPGTRLTVL.

In nucleotides, the CDR3 is TGTGCCACTCAACAGCGGGGCGGGCCCACCTACGAGCAGTACTTC. This encodes CATQQRGGPTYEQYF. The rearrangement links TRBV28 to TRBJ2-7, with 7 bases matching TRBD2. Trimming took 10 bases from V and 2 from J; bases not matched to a gene: 14. The CDR3 has 15 residues. CDR1 and CDR2 (germline): MDHEN, SYDVKM.

The rearrangement uses TRBV7-2 and TRBJ2-5, with 13 bases matching TRBD2. This CDR3 is built from 18 residues. With V trimmed by 4 bases and J by 7 bases, 15 bases remained unmatched. Germline V gives CDR1 SGHTA, CDR2 FQGNSA. The CDR3 nucleotides are TGTGCCAGCAGCTCGCCCAGGACTAGCGGGGGCCCTATAGGGACCCAGTACTTC. It translates to CASSSPRTSGGPIGTQYF.

This clonotype showed up just a few times. The chain employs TRBV7-2 and TRBJ2-1; no clear D gene. The CDR3 loop spans 14 amino acids. The germline V gene has CDR1 SGHTA and CDR2 FQGNSA. With 1 base removed from V and 4 bases from J, the gap between germline ends came to 8 bases. CDR3 nucleotides: TGTGCCAGCAGCTTAGGGTGGAAATACAATGAGCAGTTCTTC. Protein product: CASSLGWKYNEQFF.

The J gene is TRBJ2-2, the V gene TRBV7-2, with D possibly matching TRBD1 (6 bases). The length of the CDR3 is 15 residues. Per germline, CDR1 SGHTA and CDR2 FQGNSA. V lost 5 bases and J 2 bases, leaving 12 bases between the germline ends. CDR3 sequence: CASSPDSRNTGELFF. CDR3 DNA: TGTGCCAGCAGCCCGGACAGCCGAAACACCGGGGAGCTGTTTTTT.

The chain has TRBV5-6 and TRBJ2-2; 9 bases map to TRBD1. The CDR3 consists of 18 residues. V was pared by 7 bases and J by 4 bases, with 17 bases of the junction left unmatched. Germline V gene lookup returns CDR1 SGHDT and CDR2 YYEEEE. CDR3 DNA: TGTGCCAGCGCGGGACGACAGGGGGATTCCGTGGGCACCGGGGAGCTGTTTTTT. It is translated as CASAGRQGDSVGTGELFF.

This clonotype came up a few times. The chain couples TRBV24-1 to TRBJ2-4; possibly TRBD2 for D (5 bases). The germline gives CDR1 KGHDR, CDR2 SFDVKD. This CDR3 spans 14 amino acids. Between the trimmed V and J ends, which lost 7 bases and 3 bases, there was a span of 12 bases. CDR3 sequence: CATSTSRDKNIQYF. Written as DNA, the CDR3 is TGTGCCACCAGCACCTCGAGGGACAAAAACATTCAGTACTTC.

This clonotype was observed a single time. This chain uses TRBV10-3 with TRBJ2-5, with D perhaps TRBD2 (6 bases). The CDR3 loop spans 14 amino acids. Trimming removed 3 bases from V and 3 bases from J, with 11 bases in between. From germline, CDR1 is ENHRY and CDR2 SYGVKD. In nucleotides, the CDR3 is TGTGCCATCAGTGACGCCCCGGGGGAAGAGACCCAGTACTTC. Protein product: CAISDAPGEETQYF.

The count of this clonotype is one. The chain has TRBV7-2 and TRBJ1-2; D not certain. V was shortened by 1 base and J by 1 base, with 7 bases between the two germline ends. CDR1 is SGHTA, CDR2 FQGNSA, per germline. This CDR3 has 14 amino acids. The DNA of the CDR3 is TGTGCCAGCAGCTTAGGCGGGAATAACTATGGCTACACCTTC. Translation gives CASSLGGNNYGYTF.

This clonotype was counted between two and nine times. The DNA of the CDR3 is TGTGCCAGCAGCCAGAGCAGGGTTGATGAGCAGTTCTTC. It translates to CASSQSRVDEQFF. V usage is TRBV7-9 and J usage is TRBJ2-1; tentative D call: TRBD1 (5 bases). CDR3 size: 13 residues. Trimming took off 5 bases at V and 8 bases at J, with 13 bases between the two ends. CDR1 SEHNR and CDR2 FQNEAQ come from the germline V gene (reference sequence).

The sample holds a few counts of this clonotype. The V gene is TRBV6-2 or TRBV6-3, the J gene TRBJ2-2; TRBD2 aligns across 7 bases. After removal of 4 bases from V and 1 base from J, the junction contained 9 bases not matched to a gene. The germline CDR1 and CDR2 sequences are MNHEY and SVGEGT. This CDR3 has 17 residues. The DNA of the CDR3 is TGTGCCAGCAGTTCTCCCCATAGCGGGTGGAACACCGGGGAGCTGTTTTTT. Translation gives CASSSPHSGWNTGELFF.

The genes are TRBV11-2 and TRBJ2-3; no clear D gene. The CDR3 is 12 amino acids. Trimming pared 2 bases from V and 3 bases from J, leaving 3 bases between. CDR1 SGHAT and CDR2 FQNNGV come from the germline V gene. The CDR3 DNA sequence: TGTGCCAGCAGCTTATATACAGATACGCAGTATTTT. It encodes CASSLYTDTQYF.

This clonotype has just a few counts. The V gene is TRBV28, the J gene TRBJ1-1; a weak D match, TRBD1 (6 bases). This CDR3 is built from 18 residues. V lost 1 base and J 0 bases, leaving 18 bases between the germline ends. CDR1 MDHEN and CDR2 SYDVKM come from the germline V gene. CDR3 in DNA: TGTGCCAGCAGTTTATTCGTACAGGGTACTAGGATGAACACTGAAGCTTTCTTT. Amino acids: CASSLFVQGTRMNTEAFF.

The chain carries TRBV7-9 and TRBJ2-1; a possible D gene is TRBD1 (6 bases). The CDR3 contains 15 residues. The V end was cut by 5 bases, the J end by 7 bases, with 18 bases between. Germline loops: CDR1 SEHNR, CDR2 FQNEAQ (reference sequence). The CDR3: CASSLRDTASNEQFF. CDR3 nucleotide sequence: TGTGCCAGCAGCCTACGGGACACCGCTTCAAATGAGCAGTTCTTC. The full variable domain, in which reference TRBV7-9 and TRBJ2-1 provide the parts outside the CDR3, is DTGVSQNPRHKITKRGQNVTFRCDPISEHNRLYWYRQTLGQGPEFLTYFQNEAQLEKSRLLSDRFSAERPKGSFSTLEIQRTEQGDSAMYLCASSLRDTASNEQFFGPGTRLTVL.

The J gene is TRBJ2-5, the V gene TRBV5-1, with D perhaps matching TRBD2 (5 bases). Germline V gene data show CDR1 as SGHRS and CDR2 as YFSETQ. Trimming shortened V by 0 bases and J by 4 bases, and 10 bases separated the two germline ends. This CDR3 spans 14 amino acids. The CDR3: CASSLGGHPETQYF. In nucleotides, the CDR3 is TGCGCCAGCAGCTTGGGAGGGCACCCAGAGACCCAGTACTTC.

The rearrangement joins TRBV4-2 to TRBJ2-3, with D unclear. The CDR3 has 14 amino acids. Germline lookup yields CDR1 LGHNA and CDR2 YNFKEQ. Trimming took 1 base from V and 0 from J, leaving 5 bases between them. Here the CDR3 DNA reads TGTGCCAGCAGCCAAGGAATCAGCACAGATACGCAGTATTTT. Translation: CASSQGISTDTQYF.

The rearrangement joins TRBV15 to TRBJ2-7; 13 bases agree with TRBD2. Per the germline V gene, CDR1 is LNHNV and CDR2 is YYDKDF (reference sequence). The CDR3 spans 17 residues. Unmatched junction bases numbered 13, after V lost 5 bases and J lost 6 bases. For the CDR3, the DNA is TGTGCCACCAGCCAAGCCCAGGGACTAGCGGGATGGGGCGAGCAGTACTTC. It is translated as CATSQAQGLAGWGEQYF.

There are a few counts of this clonotype. The chain is built from TRBV28 and TRBJ2-7; D is unclear. CDR1 and CDR2 from the germline V gene are MDHEN and SYDVKM. With 3 bases removed from V and 2 bases from J, the gap between germline ends came to 14 bases. The CDR3 loop spans 15 amino acids. DNA of the CDR3: TGTGCCAGCAGTTTCCGCGGAAACCCCCCCTACGAGCAGTACTTC. Its protein product is CASSFRGNPPYEQYF.

This clonotype was seen a handful of times. This rearrangement joins TRBV7-2 to TRBJ2-2; no firm D call. Germline V CDR1 and CDR2: SGHTA, FQGNSA. The CDR3 covers 14 residues. Trimming shortened V by 2 bases and J by 2 bases, and 6 bases separated the two germline ends. The CDR3 here is CASSLNRNTGELFF. The CDR3 DNA is TGTGCCAGCAGCTTAAACCGCAACACCGGGGAGCTGTTTTTT.

The rearrangement uses TRBV7-9 and TRBJ2-7, with TRBD1 identical over 8 bases. The CDR3 runs to 14 residues. V shed 5 bases, J shed 2 bases, and the junction held 5 bases outside the gene matches. Germline CDR1 and CDR2: SEHNR and FQNEAQ (reference sequence). This chain's CDR3 is CASSVRDRPYEQYF. The CDR3 DNA follows: TGTGCCAGCAGCGTTCGGGACAGGCCCTACGAGCAGTACTTC.

The chain couples TRBV28 to TRBJ2-5; tentatively, D is TRBD1 (5 bases). The CDR3 has 14 residues. Germline loops: CDR1 MDHEN, CDR2 SYDVKM. Trimming took off 5 bases at V and 4 bases at J, with 14 bases between the two ends. CDR3 sequence: CASSPGRVLETQYF. The CDR3 DNA reads as TGTGCCAGCAGTCCCGGCAGGGTATTAGAGACCCAGTACTTC.

In this sample, this clonotype turned up a few times. The chain combines TRBV12-3 or TRBV12-4 with TRBJ2-7; D ambiguous. V dropped 3 bases and J dropped 1 base, with 7 bases sitting between them. The CDR3 consists of 13 residues. The CDR3 bases are TGTGCCAGCAGTTTCACAGCTTCCTACGAGCAGTACTTC. This translates into CASSFTASYEQYF.

V usage is TRBV7-2 and J usage is TRBJ1-6; no reliable D call. Germline V gene data show CDR1 as SGHTA and CDR2 as FQGNSA. Trimming cost V 5 bases and J 9 bases, with 14 bases left between them. The CDR3 sequence is 14 residues long. Written as DNA, the CDR3 is TGTGCCAGCAGCATGAGACTAATAGGTTCACCCCTCCACTTT. Translated, it gives CASSMRLIGSPLHF.

This sequence joins TRBV28 and TRBJ2-2; 8 bases are shared with TRBD2. V shed 6 bases, J shed 1 base, and the junction held 16 bases outside the gene matches. CDR1 MDHEN and CDR2 SYDVKM come from the germline V gene. The CDR3 covers 19 residues. The CDR3 sequence is CASSHPLVAGGRNTGELFF. Written as DNA, the CDR3 is TGTGCCAGCAGCCACCCTCTCGTGGCGGGAGGACGGAACACCGGGGAGCTGTTTTTT.

This clonotype was seen a few times. The rearrangement links TRBV5-1 to TRBJ2-5, with a weak D call TRBD2 (5 bases). Trimming pared 4 bases from V and 0 bases from J, leaving 13 bases between. Germline V CDR1 and CDR2: SGHRS, YFSETQ. This CDR3 has 15 amino acids. The CDR3 loop reads CASSPRAGHQETQYF. CDR3 in DNA: TGCGCCAGCAGCCCGAGGGCAGGACACCAAGAGACCCAGTACTTC. Full variable domain (remainder filled in from reference TRBV5-1 and TRBJ2-5): KAGVTQTPRYLIKTRGQQVTLSCSPISGHRSVSWYQQTPGQGLQFLFEYFSETQRNKGNFPGRFSGRQFSNSRSEMNVSTLELGDSALYLCASSPRAGHQETQYFGPGTRLLVL.

The chain joins TRBV7-8 to TRBJ2-1; TRBD2 agrees at 13 bases. Looked up from germline, CDR1 is SGHVS and CDR2 is FQNEAQ. The junction had 13 bases not matched to a gene; V was cut back by 4 bases and J by 7 bases. This CDR3 contains 18 residues. The CDR3 is CASSSILAGGPPGNEQFF. The DNA of the CDR3 is TGTGCCAGCAGCTCGATACTAGCGGGAGGGCCTCCGGGAAATGAGCAGTTCTTC. Full variable domain (rest looked up from reference TRBV7-8 and TRBJ2-1): GAGVSQSPRYKVAKRGQDVALRCDPISGHVSLFWYQQALGQGPEFLTYFQNEAQLDKSGLPSDRFFAERPEGSVSTLKIQRTQQEDSAVYLCASSSILAGGPPGNEQFFGPGTRLTVL.

This chain connects TRBV6-5 to TRBJ2-3, with 10 bases identical to TRBD2. Germline CDR1 reads MNHEY; CDR2 reads SVGAGI. J lost 0 bases, V lost 8 bases, and 2 bases had no gene match. The length of the CDR3 is 14 residues. As DNA, the CDR3 is TGTGCCAGCGGACTAGCGGAGAGCACAGATACGCAGTATTTT. Its protein is CASGLAESTDTQYF.

In this sample, this clonotype turned up a few times. The genes are TRBV7-8 and TRBJ2-7, with 7 positions matching TRBD1. This CDR3 spans 14 amino acids. With V trimmed by 5 bases and J by 6 bases, 10 bases remained unmatched. Germline V gives CDR1 SGHVS, CDR2 FQNEAQ. The CDR3 sequence is CASSPDRAEGEQYF. The CDR3, as DNA: TGTGCCAGCAGCCCCGACAGGGCGGAAGGCGAGCAGTACTTC.